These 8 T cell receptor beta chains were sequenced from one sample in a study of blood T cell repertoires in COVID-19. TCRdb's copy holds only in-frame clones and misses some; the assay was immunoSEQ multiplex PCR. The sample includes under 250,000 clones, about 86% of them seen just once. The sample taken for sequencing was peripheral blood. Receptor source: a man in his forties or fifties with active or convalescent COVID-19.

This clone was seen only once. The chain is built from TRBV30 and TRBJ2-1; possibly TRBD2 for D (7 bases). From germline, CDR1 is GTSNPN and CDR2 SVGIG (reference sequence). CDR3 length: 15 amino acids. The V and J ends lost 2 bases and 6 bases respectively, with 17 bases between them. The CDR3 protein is CAWSKGGARPNEQFF. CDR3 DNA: TGTGCCTGGAGTAAAGGGGGGGCGCGCCCCAATGAGCAGTTCTTC.

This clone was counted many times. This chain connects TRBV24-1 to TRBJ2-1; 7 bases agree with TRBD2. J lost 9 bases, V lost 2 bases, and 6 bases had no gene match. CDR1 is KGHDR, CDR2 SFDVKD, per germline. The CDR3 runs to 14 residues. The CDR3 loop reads CATSDYRREGEQFF. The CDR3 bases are TGTGCCACCAGTGATTATCGCAGGGAGGGTGAGCAGTTCTTC.

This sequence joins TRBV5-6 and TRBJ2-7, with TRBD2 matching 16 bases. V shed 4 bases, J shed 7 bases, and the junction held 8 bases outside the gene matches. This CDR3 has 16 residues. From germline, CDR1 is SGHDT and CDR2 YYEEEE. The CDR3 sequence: CASSTGTSGGAREQYF. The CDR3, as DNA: TGTGCCAGCAGCACCGGGACTAGCGGGGGGGCCCGGGAGCAGTACTTC.

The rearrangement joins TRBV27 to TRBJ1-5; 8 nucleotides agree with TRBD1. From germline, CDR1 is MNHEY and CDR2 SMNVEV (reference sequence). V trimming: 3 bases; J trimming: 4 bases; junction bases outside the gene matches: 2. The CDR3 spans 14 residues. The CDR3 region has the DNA TGTGCCAGCAGTTTTACAGGGGGGAATCAGCCCCAGCATTTT. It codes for CASSFTGGNQPQHF.

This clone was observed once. CDR3: CAWSVGRVGGEPQHF. The CDR3 nucleotides read TGTGCCTGGAGTGTTGGGCGCGTGGGAGGGGAGCCCCAGCATTTT. The chain carries TRBV30 and TRBJ1-5; D possibly corresponds to TRBD1 (5 bases). Germline-derived CDR1 and CDR2 are GTSNPN and SVGIG (reference sequence). This CDR3 comprises 15 residues. Deletions cut 0 bases from V and 8 bases from J, with 17 bases between.

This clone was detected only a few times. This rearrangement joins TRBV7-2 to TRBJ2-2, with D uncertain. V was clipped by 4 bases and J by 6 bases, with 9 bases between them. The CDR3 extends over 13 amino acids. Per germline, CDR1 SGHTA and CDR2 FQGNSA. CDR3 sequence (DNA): TGTGCCAGCAGCTACCCCCCAGCCGGGGAGCTGTTTTTT. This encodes CASSYPPAGELFF.

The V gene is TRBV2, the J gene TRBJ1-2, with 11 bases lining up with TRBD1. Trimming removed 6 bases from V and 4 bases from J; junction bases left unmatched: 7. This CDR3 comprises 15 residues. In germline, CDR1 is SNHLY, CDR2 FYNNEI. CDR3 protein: CASRRDRGEFYGYTF. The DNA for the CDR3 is TGTGCCAGCAGGCGGGACAGGGGGGAATTCTATGGCTACACCTTC.

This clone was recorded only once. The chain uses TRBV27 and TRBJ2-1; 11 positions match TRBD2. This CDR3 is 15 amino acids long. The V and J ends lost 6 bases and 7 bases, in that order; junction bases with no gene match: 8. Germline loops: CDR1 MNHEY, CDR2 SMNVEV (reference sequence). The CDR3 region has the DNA TGTGCCAGCAGCCCGATAGCGGGGGGGAATAATGAGCAGTTCTTC. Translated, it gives CASSPIAGGNNEQFF.